The rows below give T cell receptor beta chains drawn from one sample of a study of T cells in Graves' hyperthyroidism and ophthalmopathy. Via MiXCR, TCRdb re-called the multiplex PCR reads, giving one row per CDR3 protein. This sample carries nearly 600,000 distinct CDR3 sequences, about 14% of them seen once, and the ten largest clones take about 6.6%. What was sequenced was blood. Every receptor here comes from a woman aged 18-29 years with Graves' ophthalmopathy. CDR3s include the opening cysteine and the closing phenylalanine or tryptophan. A D gene is named only where the DNA matches it firmly. The size entry is marked missing in some rows and otherwise reads once, few, many or a size class.

CDR3	DNA	size	J	D	V
CASSLTGQGASGELFF	TGCGCCAGCAGCTTGACGGGACAGGGGGCCTCCGGGGAGCTGTTTTTT	NA	TRBJ2-2	TRBD1	TRBV5-1
CASSPTRGTGGWTGELFF	TGTGCCAGCTCACCGACGAGAGGGACAGGGGGTTGGACCGGGGAGCTGTTTTTT	NA	TRBJ2-2	TRBD1	TRBV18
CSAREGGGTEAFF	TGCAGTGCTAGAGAAGGGGGCGGCACTGAAGCTTTCTTT	NA	TRBJ1-1	TRBD1	TRBV20-1
CASRGGRMGVSSYNEQFF	TGTGCCAGCAGAGGCGGGAGGATGGGAGTTAGCTCCTACAATGAGCAGTTCTTC	few	TRBJ2-1	TRBD2	TRBV6-2/TRBV6-3
CASKGSTANTGELFF	TGTGCCAGTAAAGGTTCGACAGCTAACACCGGGGAGCTGTTTTTT	NA	TRBJ2-2	NA	TRBV19
CASSITGIGLGSPLHF	TGTGCCAGCAGCATCACAGGGATTGGGTTAGGGTCACCCCTCCACTTT	many	TRBJ1-6	NA	TRBV7-3
CASSPRLLRSYNEQFF	TGTGCCAGCAGCCCCCGGCTCCTAAGGTCCTACAATGAGCAGTTCTTC	few	TRBJ2-1	NA	TRBV14
CSVEIQWRAKNIQYF	TGCAGCGTTGAAATACAGTGGAGAGCCAAAAACATTCAGTACTTC	few	TRBJ2-4	NA	TRBV29-1
CSVEGQGPSTEAFF	TGCAGCGTTGAAGGACAGGGGCCAAGCACTGAAGCTTTCTTT	many	TRBJ1-1	TRBD1	TRBV29-1
CASSFGQHGGQYF	TGTGCCAGCAGCTTCGGACAGCACGGGGGGCAGTACTTC	many	TRBJ2-7	NA	TRBV11-2
CASSAGGEGGYTF	TGTGCCAGCAGCGCAGGGGGGGAGGGTGGCTACACCTTC	few	TRBJ1-2	TRBD1	TRBV7-9
CASSPGGTSSYEQYF	TGTGCCAGCTCACCAGGGGGTACATCTTCCTACGAGCAGTACTTC	few	TRBJ2-7	NA	TRBV18
CASSSGLAASYEQYF	TGTGCCAGTTCCTCTGGGCTAGCGGCTTCCTACGAGCAGTACTTC	NA	TRBJ2-7	TRBD2	TRBV19
CASISGYTTNEKLFF	TGTGCCAGCATCTCAGGATATACAACTAATGAAAAACTGTTTTTT	many	TRBJ1-4	NA	TRBV2
CASSSPRQGGRSGYTF	TGTGCCAGCAGCTCCCCGAGACAGGGCGGGCGTAGTGGCTACACCTTC	many	TRBJ1-2	TRBD1	TRBV7-8
CASSPTGQGAGNTIYF	TGTGCCAGCAGCCCGACCGGACAGGGGGCTGGAAACACCATATATTTT	NA	TRBJ1-3	TRBD1	TRBV13
CASREGLLETQYF	TGTGCCAGCAGGGAGGGACTATTAGAGACCCAGTACTTC	NA	TRBJ2-5	TRBD2	TRBV2
CAISEQGDGANVLTF	TGTGCCATCAGTGAGCAGGGTGATGGGGCCAACGTCCTGACTTTC	few	TRBJ2-6	NA	TRBV10-3
CASSPAVTGTTDTQYF	TGTGCCAGCAGCCCAGCAGTTACAGGGACGACAGATACGCAGTATTTT	many	TRBJ2-3	NA	TRBV5-5
CASSKGNAAKNIQYF	TGTGCCAGCAGTAAGGGGAATGCGGCCAAAAACATTCAGTACTTC	many	TRBJ2-4	NA	TRBV12-3/TRBV12-4
CAWSATSGSQETQYF	TGTGCCTGGAGTGCGACTAGCGGGAGCCAAGAGACCCAGTACTTC	few	TRBJ2-5	TRBD2	TRBV30
CASTHRGWSGELFF	TGTGCCAGCACCCACAGGGGTTGGTCCGGGGAGCTGTTTTTT	NA	TRBJ2-2	TRBD1	TRBV27
CASSRGLTSGSPYNEQFF	TGCGCCAGCAGCCGGGGACTGACTAGCGGGAGCCCCTACAATGAGCAGTTCTTC	NA	TRBJ2-1	TRBD2	TRBV4-3
CASSAGTGGTYEQYF	TGTGCCAGCAGTGCCGGGACAGGGGGGACCTACGAGCAGTACTTC	NA	TRBJ2-7	TRBD1	TRBV6-1
CASIPSGGSYGYTF	TGTGCCAGCATCCCGAGCGGAGGGTCCTATGGCTACACCTTC	NA	TRBJ1-2	NA	TRBV6-2/TRBV6-3
CSARTSGREYNEQFF	TGCAGTGCTCGCACTAGCGGGAGGGAATACAATGAGCAGTTCTTC	many	TRBJ2-1	TRBD2	TRBV20-1
CASMRGATDTQYF	TGTGCCAGCATGAGGGGGGCCACAGATACGCAGTATTTT	many	TRBJ2-3	NA	TRBV28
CASSFGSQPQHF	TGTGCCAGCAGTTTTGGTAGCCAGCCCCAGCATTTT	many	TRBJ1-5	NA	TRBV12-3/TRBV12-4
CASSLAMAPYLNTEAFF	TGTGCCAGCAGTTTAGCTATGGCACCATACTTGAACACTGAAGCTTTCTTT	many	TRBJ1-1	NA	TRBV12-3/TRBV12-4
CASSPNSGSQETQYF	TGTGCCAGCAGCCCAAATTCAGGGTCGCAAGAGACCCAGTACTTC	many	TRBJ2-5	NA	TRBV28
CASNNGQDYNSPLHF	TGTGCCAGCAACAACGGGCAGGATTATAATTCACCCCTCCACTTT	many	TRBJ1-6	NA	TRBV6-2/TRBV6-3
CASSYSTRNRGSSYNEQFF	TGTGCCAGCAGTTACTCGACACGCAATAGGGGGAGCTCCTACAATGAGCAGTTCTTC	NA	TRBJ2-1	NA	TRBV6-2/TRBV6-3
CASSIWGGETQYF	TGTGCCAGTAGTATCTGGGGGGGAGAGACCCAGTACTTC	few	TRBJ2-5	TRBD2	TRBV19
CASSGLGTAKNIQYF	TGTGCCAGCAGTGGCCTCGGGACAGCCAAAAACATTCAGTACTTC	many	TRBJ2-4	NA	TRBV6-1
CASSVREPRPASGGGYTF	TGTGCCAGCAGTGTTCGGGAACCCAGGCCGGCCTCAGGGGGTGGCTACACCTTC	NA	TRBJ1-2	TRBD1	TRBV6-1
CASSPHLRDTYEQYF	TGTGCCAGCAGCCCGCACTTGAGGGATACCTACGAGCAGTACTTC	many	TRBJ2-7	NA	TRBV7-9
CASSEGLAGVGGQETQYF	TGTGCCAGCAGTGAAGGACTAGCGGGAGTGGGGGGCCAAGAGACCCAGTACTTC	once	TRBJ2-5	TRBD2	TRBV2
CASRRVSYEQYF	TGTGCCAGCAGGCGGGTTAGTTACGAGCAGTACTTC	many	TRBJ2-7	NA	TRBV2
CSATTGALNTEAFF	TGCAGTGCCACCACAGGGGCCCTGAACACTGAAGCTTTCTTT	many	TRBJ1-1	TRBD1	TRBV20-1
CASSQGSGQATYEQYF	TGCGCCAGCAGCCAAGGCTCAGGACAGGCGACCTACGAGCAGTACTTC	NA	TRBJ2-7	TRBD1	TRBV4-3
CASSRRVLYEQYF	TGTGCCAGCAGTCGAAGAGTTCTCTACGAGCAGTACTTC	many	TRBJ2-7	NA	TRBV2
CASSFGLAGEQYF	TGTGCCAGCAGCTTTGGACTAGCGGGGGAGCAGTACTTC	many	TRBJ2-7	TRBD2	TRBV5-5
CASSNRVFYGYTF	TGTGCCAGCAGTAACCGGGTCTTCTATGGCTACACCTTC	many	TRBJ1-2	NA	TRBV28
CASSLSRFGAQYF	TGTGCCAGCAGCTTATCGAGGTTCGGCGCGCAGTATTTT	many	TRBJ2-3	NA	TRBV11-2
CARKISRGLWDEQYF	TGTGCCCGTAAGATCTCCCGGGGACTCTGGGACGAGCAGTACTTC	many	TRBJ2-7	NA	TRBV2
CATSDWRTQYF	TGTGCCACCAGTGATTGGCGGACGCAGTATTTT	NA	TRBJ2-3	NA	TRBV24-1